This T cell receptor (beta chain) is drawn from a study of T cell responses to AZD1222 COVID-19 vaccine. The study's findings and limits: CD4 TCRs covered the whole spike, strongest at regions 160-218 and 743-854.

Germline V gene sequence: CDR1 SEHNR, CDR2 FQNEAQ (reference sequence). The CDR3 runs 16 residues. V dropped 5 bases and J dropped 2; count of bases not matched to a gene: 8. About this clone itself: As yet, its antigen is unknown.

The protocol was immunoSEQ multiplex PCR, while the TCRdb copy is restricted to in-frame clones and leaves out a portion. The sample lists roughly 70,000 clones, about 93% occurring once. The TCR was taken from an adult who received the MenACWY meningococcal vaccine as a control. The input for sequencing was peripheral blood, taken 28 days after the second dose of the MenACWY control vaccine. The chain uses TRBV7-9 and TRBJ1-3; 8 positions match TRBD1. The CDR3 loop reads CASSAQGAMAGNTIYF. DNA of the CDR3: TGTGCCAGCAGCGCCCAGGGGGCAATGGCTGGAAACACCATATATTTT.